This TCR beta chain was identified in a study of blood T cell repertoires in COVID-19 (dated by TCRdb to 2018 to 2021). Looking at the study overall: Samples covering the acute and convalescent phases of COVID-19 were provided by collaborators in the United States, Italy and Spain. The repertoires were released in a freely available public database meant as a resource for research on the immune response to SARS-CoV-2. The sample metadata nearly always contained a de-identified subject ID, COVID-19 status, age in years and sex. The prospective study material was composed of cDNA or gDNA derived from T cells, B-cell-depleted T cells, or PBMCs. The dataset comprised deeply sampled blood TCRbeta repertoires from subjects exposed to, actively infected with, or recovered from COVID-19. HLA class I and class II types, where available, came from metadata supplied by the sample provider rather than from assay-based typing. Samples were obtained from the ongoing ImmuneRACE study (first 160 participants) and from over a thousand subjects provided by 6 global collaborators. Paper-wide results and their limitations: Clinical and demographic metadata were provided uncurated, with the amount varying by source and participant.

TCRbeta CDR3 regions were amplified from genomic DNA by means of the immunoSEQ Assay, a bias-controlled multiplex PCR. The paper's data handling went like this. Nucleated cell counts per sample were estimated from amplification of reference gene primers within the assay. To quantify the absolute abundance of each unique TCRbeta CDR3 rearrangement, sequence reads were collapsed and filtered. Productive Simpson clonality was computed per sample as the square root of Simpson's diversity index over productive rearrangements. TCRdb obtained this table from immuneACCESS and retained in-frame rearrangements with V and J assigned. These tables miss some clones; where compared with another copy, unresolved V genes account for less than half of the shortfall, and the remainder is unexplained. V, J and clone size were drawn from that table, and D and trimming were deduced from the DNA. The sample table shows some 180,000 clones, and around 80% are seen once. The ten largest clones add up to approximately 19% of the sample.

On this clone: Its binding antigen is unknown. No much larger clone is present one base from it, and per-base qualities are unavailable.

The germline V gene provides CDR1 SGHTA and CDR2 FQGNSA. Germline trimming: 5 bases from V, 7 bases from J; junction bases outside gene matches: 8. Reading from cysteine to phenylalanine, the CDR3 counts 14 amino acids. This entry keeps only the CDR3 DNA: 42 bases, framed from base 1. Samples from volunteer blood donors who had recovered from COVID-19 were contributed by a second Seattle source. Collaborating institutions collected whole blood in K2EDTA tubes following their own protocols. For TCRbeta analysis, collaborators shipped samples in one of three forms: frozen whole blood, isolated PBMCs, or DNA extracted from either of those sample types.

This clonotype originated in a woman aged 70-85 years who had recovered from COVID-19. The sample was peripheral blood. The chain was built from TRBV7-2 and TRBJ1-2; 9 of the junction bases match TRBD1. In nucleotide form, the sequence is TGTGCCAGCAGCACCAGCCGGGACAGGGTTGGCTACACCTTC. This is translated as CASSTSRDRVGYTF. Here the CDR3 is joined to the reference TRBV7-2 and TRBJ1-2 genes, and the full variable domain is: GAGVSQSPSNKVTEKGKDVELRCDPISGHTALYWYRQSLGQGLEFLIYFQGNSAPDKSGLPSDRFSAERTGGSVSTLTIQRTQQEDSAVYLCASSTSRDRVGYTFGSGTRLTVV.